The subject of this entry is one T cell receptor (beta chain). The CDR3 is 14 residues long. Germline values: CDR1 MNHEY, CDR2 SVGAGI. The V end was cut by 2 bases, the J end by 5 bases, with 13 bases between. These data originate in a study of blood T cell repertoires in COVID-19. Study background: From T cells, B-cell-depleted T cells, or PBMCs came the material, which was cDNA or gDNA.

Clones were sequenced by immunoSEQ multiplex PCR, and TCRdb holds only the in-frame ones, with some missing. The sample has under 300,000 clones, about nine tenths seen once. What was sequenced was peripheral blood. The sequence derives from a woman in her twenties or thirties with active or convalescent COVID-19. The V and J genes are TRBV6-5 and TRBJ2-7, with D tentatively TRBD1 (7 bases). In DNA, the CDR3 is TGTGCCAGCAGTTACAAAGGCAGGGGGGACGAGCAGTACTTC. It is translated as CASSYKGRGDEQYF.